Listed below are T cell receptor beta chains from one sample, sequenced in a study of T cell changes during pregnancy in multiple sclerosis. Profiling relied on immunoSEQ multiplex PCR, and the TCRdb table lists in-frame clones only, not all of them. This sample has approximately 30,000 clones, with 85% to 95% found just once. Sequencing used CD4+ T cells from peripheral blood mononuclear cells, obtained after pregnancy. The receptors shown here come from a female donor with multiple sclerosis, enrolled in a pregnancy study. Both conserved end residues are part of each CDR3. Each record gives: V gene, D gene, J gene, clone size, CDR3 DNA, CDR3 protein. The D gene is left open where the match is weak. Size tells how often a clone was seen (once, few, many) or the class of an expanded clone, and some rows leave it out.

>TRBV7-2|-|TRBJ1-4|-
TGTGCCAGCAGCGTACAAGCAACTAATGAAAAACTGTTTTTT
CASSVQATNEKLFF
>TRBV5-1|-|TRBJ2-2|-
TGCGCCAGCAGCTTGGCCCAGTTTGACACCGGGGAGCTGTTTTTT
CASSLAQFDTGELFF
>TRBV5-4|-|TRBJ1-5|-
TGTGCCAGCAGCTTGGAGGCAGGGGTTCTTAGCAATCAGCCCCAGCATTTT
CASSLEAGVLSNQPQHF
>TRBV5-1|TRBD1|TRBJ2-1|-
TGCGCCAGCAGCTTGGGGTCGACAGGGAAAACCTACAATGAGCAGTTCTTC
CASSLGSTGKTYNEQFF
>TRBV19|TRBD1|TRBJ1-5|-
TGTGCCAGTAGTCCTAAGACAGGGGGCTTCGATCAGCCCCAGCATTTT
CASSPKTGGFDQPQHF
>TRBV5-8|-|TRBJ2-5|-
TGTGCCAGCAGCACCGGAGGGTCGGCGGGTGGGCCGGAGACCCAGTACTTC
CASSTGGSAGGPETQYF
>TRBV6-6|TRBD1|TRBJ2-3|-
TGTGCCAGCGACAGGGATGGGGTTACGCAGTATTTT
CASDRDGVTQYF
>TRBV9|TRBD1|TRBJ2-7|-
TGTGCCAGCAGCGCTCAACAGGGGGTTTCCCACGAGCAGTACTTC
CASSAQQGVSHEQYF
>TRBV5-1|TRBD1|TRBJ1-5|-
TGCGCCAGCAGCTGGGGGACAGGGGACCAGCCCCAGCATTTT
CASSWGTGDQPQHF
>TRBV5-8|-|TRBJ2-7|-
TGTGCCAGCAGCTTCCTAGGTACCGAGCAGTACTTC
CASSFLGTEQYF
>TRBV19|TRBD2|TRBJ2-5|-
TGTGCCAGTAGTGCCCCCACTAGCGCCTCCTGGGTGGAGACCCAGTACTTC
CASSAPTSASWVETQYF
>TRBV30|TRBD2|TRBJ2-1|-
TGTGCCTGGGAAGCCCTGAGACTAGCGGGGGGGAGTGAGCAGTTCTTC
CAWEALRLAGGSEQFF
>TRBV11-1|-|TRBJ2-2|-
TGTGCCAGCAGCTCCCTAGCAGGCGTCCAGGGGGAGCTGTTTTTT
CASSSLAGVQGELFF
>TRBV5-1|TRBD1|TRBJ2-1|-
TGCGCCAGCAGCTTGCTTACGACAGGGCTAAGGACGAATGAGCAGTTCTTC
CASSLLTTGLRTNEQFF
>TRBV28|TRBD1|TRBJ2-1|-
TGTGCCAGCAGTTCAAACGACAGGGGCTTTTCAGGTTACAATGAGCAGTTCTTC
CASSSNDRGFSGYNEQFF
>TRBV10-3|-|TRBJ1-2|-
TGTGCCATCAGTGGGGAAACAGGGAACTATGGCTACACCTTC
CAISGETGNYGYTF
>TRBV6-1|-|TRBJ2-3|-
TGTGCCAGCAGTGCATTGTCTGGCCGGGGCACAGATACGCAGTATTTT
CASSALSGRGTDTQYF
>TRBV5-4|-|TRBJ2-5|-
TGTGCCAGCAGCCCTCAGACACCCCTCCAAGAGACCCAGTACTTC
CASSPQTPLQETQYF
>TRBV29-1|TRBD1|TRBJ1-2|once
TGCAGCGTTTTTCCGGGGCAGGGGGTGAGCTATGGCTACACCTTC
CSVFPGQGVSYGYTF
>TRBV2|-|TRBJ2-7|-
TGTGCCAGCAGAAGGGACAACTACGAGCAGTACTTC
CASRRDNYEQYF
>TRBV7-2|-|TRBJ2-5|-
TGTGCCAGCAGCTTAAGACTTAGGGCAGGGGCCACAGAGACCCAGTACTTC
CASSLRLRAGATETQYF
>TRBV9|-|TRBJ2-5|-
TGTGCCAGCAGCGTAGGAGGAGCGTCAGGGCCAGAGACCCAGTACTTC
CASSVGGASGPETQYF
>TRBV5-5|-|TRBJ1-2|-
TGTGCCAGCAGCTTCGAGGGTCGAAACTATGGCTACACCTTC
CASSFEGRNYGYTF
>TRBV6-6|TRBD1|TRBJ2-2|-
TGTGCCAGCAGTTCCCCCCCGGACAGGGACACCGGGGAGCTGTTTTTT
CASSSPPDRDTGELFF